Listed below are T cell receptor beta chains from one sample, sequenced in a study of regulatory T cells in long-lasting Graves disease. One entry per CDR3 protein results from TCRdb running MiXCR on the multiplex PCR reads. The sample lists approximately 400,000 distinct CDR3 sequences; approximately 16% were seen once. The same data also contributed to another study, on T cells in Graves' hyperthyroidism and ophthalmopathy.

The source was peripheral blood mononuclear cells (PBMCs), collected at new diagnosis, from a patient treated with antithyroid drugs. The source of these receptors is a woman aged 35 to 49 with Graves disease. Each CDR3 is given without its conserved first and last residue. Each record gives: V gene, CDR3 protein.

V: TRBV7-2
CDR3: ASSVTSGLTYEQY

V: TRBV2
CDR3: ASRAGTSGYEQY

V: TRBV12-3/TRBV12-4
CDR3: ASSSTEAF

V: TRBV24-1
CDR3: ATSDPGVGTQY

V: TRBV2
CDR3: ASSEIGGLVTDTQY

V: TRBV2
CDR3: ASTRGPYEQY

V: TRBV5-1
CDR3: ASYVGLADQYEQY

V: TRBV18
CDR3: ASSPPPADEQF

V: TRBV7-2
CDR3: ASSWASGSYEQY

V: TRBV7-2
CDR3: ASSLSLFSGSTGELF

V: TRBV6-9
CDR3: ASSYEYRGLPEAF

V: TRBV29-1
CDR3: SVEFGTGNTEAF

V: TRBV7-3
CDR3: ASSLWGTSGANVLT

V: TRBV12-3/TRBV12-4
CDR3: ASSSGRRGTQY

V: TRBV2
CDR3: ASSKQGKDQPQH

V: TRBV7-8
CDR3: ASRPTGAPLYEQY

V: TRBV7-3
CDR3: ASSPGTSGRTSTDTQY

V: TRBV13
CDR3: ASSFESYEQY

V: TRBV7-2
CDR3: ASSLFGSLASDTQY

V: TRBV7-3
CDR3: ASSLSVQGTNEQF

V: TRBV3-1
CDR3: ASSQVAGGETQY

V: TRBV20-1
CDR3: SARDFGQGNSPLH

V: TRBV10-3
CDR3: AINAGDETYEQY

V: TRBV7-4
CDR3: ASSWGTSGATQY

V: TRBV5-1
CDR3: ASSLVQVTDTQY

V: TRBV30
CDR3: AWSARGRAYNEQF

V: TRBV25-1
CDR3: ASSEPKLAGGADEQY

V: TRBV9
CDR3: ASSTPGAGKTGELF

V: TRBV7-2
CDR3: ASSLWGEESYEQY

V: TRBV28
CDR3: ASSLRHISNQPQH

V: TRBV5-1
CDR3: ASSLGPLLAASYNEQF

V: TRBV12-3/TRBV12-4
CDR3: ASSSQGTGDTDTQY

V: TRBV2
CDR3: ASSEIDRVTDTQY

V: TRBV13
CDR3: ASSQGSHYSYNEQF

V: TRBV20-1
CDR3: SARGGLAGGRDTQY

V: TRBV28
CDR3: ASSPLRGETEQF

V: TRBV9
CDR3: ASSGYRGQRPGNTIY

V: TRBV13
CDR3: ASSPGRGDRGKDTQY

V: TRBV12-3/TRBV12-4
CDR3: ASSPGGVRGSYNEQF

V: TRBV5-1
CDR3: ASSLAGALGDIQY

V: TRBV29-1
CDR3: SADTEGGYT

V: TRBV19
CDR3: ASSIHISGNTIY

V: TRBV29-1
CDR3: SFDGSFGSYNEQF

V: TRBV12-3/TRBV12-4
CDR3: ASRSGQYSNQPQH

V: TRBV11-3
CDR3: ASSLVSGYEQY